Below, 19 T cell receptor beta chains from the same sample are listed, as sequenced in a study of early T cells in non-severe SARS-CoV-2 infection. TCRdb redid the calling of the 5' RACE reads with MiXCR, one entry per CDR3 protein. Of tens of thousands of distinct CDR3 sequences listed, 8% to 10% are singletons. Sequences were derived from whole blood, sampled at baseline. The receptors originated from an adult who was a healthcare worker with PCR-confirmed SARS-CoV-2 infection or an uninfected control (not recorded which).

This clonotype was recorded a few times. The chain recombines TRBV29-1 with TRBJ2-5; D call uncertain. The germline V and J ends were trimmed by 2 bases and 5 bases, with 6 bases remaining between them. CDR3 size: 11 residues. Germline V lookup: CDR1 SQVTM, CDR2 ANQGSEA. The CDR3 DNA sequence: TGCAGCGTTGAACTGCAGGAGACCCAGTACTTC. Translated, it gives CSVELQETQYF.

A few counts support this clonotype. The chain is built from TRBV20-1 and TRBJ2-5; D call uncertain. Trimming pared 5 bases from V and 4 bases from J, leaving 11 bases between. The germline V gene has CDR1 DFQATT and CDR2 SNEGSKA (reference sequence). This CDR3 comprises 12 residues. The CDR3 nucleotides read TGCAGTGCTTCCGGGTCCGTAGAGACCCAGTACTTC. Protein: CSASGSVETQYF.

The J gene is TRBJ1-2, the V gene TRBV7-9, with a possible D match to TRBD1 (6 bases). The CDR3 spans 17 residues. Trimming left V 5 bases short and J 0 bases short, with 19 bases between. CDR1 SEHNR and CDR2 FQNEAQ come from the germline V gene (reference sequence). The CDR3 nucleotides are TGTGCCAGCAGCCAGAAACCGAACAGGGAAGCTAACTATGGCTACACCTTC. It is translated as CASSQKPNREANYGYTF.

V and J are TRBV6-5 and TRBJ1-5, with D tentatively TRBD1 (6 bases). Germline CDR1 reads MNHEY; CDR2 reads SVGAGI. The CDR3 is 14 amino acids. V lost 3 bases to trimming and J lost 7 bases, with 13 bases between them. The CDR3 spells CASSYNRDFQPQHF. CDR3 in DNA: TGTGCCAGCAGTTATAACAGGGATTTCCAGCCCCAGCATTTT.

In its sample, this clonotype was seen a few times. The DNA for the CDR3 is TGTGCCAGCAGCCCCTCACTAGGGGTGGATACGCAGTATTTT. Amino acids: CASSPSLGVDTQYF. The V call is TRBV7-2, the J call TRBJ2-3; either TRBD1 or TRBD2 may fit D (5 bases each). CDR3 length: 14 amino acids. V lost 5 bases to trimming and J lost 6 bases, with 15 bases between them. Germline values: CDR1 SGHTA, CDR2 FQGNSA.

Notes on this clonotype: This clone may be a read error of a much larger clone one base away. This chain connects TRBV4-3 to TRBJ2-1; 15 bases map to TRBD2. The germline CDR1 and CDR2 sequences are LGHNA and YSLEER. The V gene end was trimmed by 4 bases and the J gene end by 5 bases; junction bases not matched to a gene: 9. The CDR3 runs 18 residues. CDR3 region: CASSPRTSGRATDNEQFF. The CDR3 DNA sequence: TGCGCCAGCAGCCCTAGGACTAGCGGGAGGGCGACTGACAATGAGCAGTTCTTC.

The chain uses TRBV30 and TRBJ1-2; 7 nucleotides line up with TRBD1. From germline, CDR1 is GTSNPN and CDR2 SVGIG (reference sequence). The CDR3 spans 20 residues. Trimming took 3 bases from V and 3 from J; bases not matched to a gene: 25. The CDR3 region is CAWRDKRDSYPDWVYYGYTF. The CDR3 DNA reads as TGTGCCTGGAGGGATAAGAGGGACAGTTATCCTGATTGGGTCTACTATGGCTACACCTTC.

There are many counts of this clonotype. The genes are TRBV27 and TRBJ2-1; 7 bases map to TRBD2. The CDR3 is 14 residues long. CDR1 and CDR2 from the germline V gene are MNHEY and SMNVEV (reference sequence). Trimming cost V 5 bases and J 1 base; bases outside gene matches: 2. The DNA for the CDR3 is TGTGCCAGCAGTAGGGAGGGATCCTACAATGAGCAGTTCTTC. This gives the protein CASSREGSYNEQFF.

This clonotype was seen ten or more times. This CDR3 is CAISEAGTANTDTQYF. CDR3 nucleotide sequence: TGTGCCATCAGTGAAGCCGGGACAGCTAACACAGATACGCAGTATTTT. The J gene is TRBJ2-3, the V gene TRBV10-3; 7 bases agree with TRBD1. V dropped 3 bases and J dropped 2; count of bases not matched to a gene: 8. Germline V gene lookup returns CDR1 ENHRY and CDR2 SYGVKD. The CDR3 has 16 amino acids.

This clonotype was recorded many times. This sequence joins TRBV29-1 and TRBJ2-1; TRBD2 agrees at 13 bases. The CDR3 length is 14 residues. Germline V gene sequence: CDR1 SQVTM, CDR2 ANQGSEA. Trimming at V came to 4 bases and at J to 10 bases, leaving 7 bases not matched to a gene. This CDR3 reads CSVGSGTSGAEQFF. The DNA of the CDR3 is TGCAGCGTTGGATCCGGGACTAGCGGGGCCGAGCAGTTCTTC.

There are a few counts of this clonotype. The chain uses TRBV7-9 and TRBJ2-4; 10 bases map to TRBD2. CDR1 is SEHNR, CDR2 FQNEAQ, per germline (reference sequence). The CDR3 consists of 14 residues. V was clipped by 3 bases and J by 9 bases; unmatched bases: 5. CDR3 sequence reads: CASSFGSGRSIQYF. The CDR3 bases are TGTGCCAGCAGCTTCGGTAGCGGGAGGAGCATTCAGTACTTC.

This clonotype is labeled medium-sized. The chain links TRBV29-1 to TRBJ1-1; TRBD1 matches at 8 bases. The germline V gene encodes CDR1 SQVTM and CDR2 ANQGSEA. CDR3 length equals 13 residues. With V trimmed by 6 bases and J by 6 bases, 9 bases remained unmatched. The CDR3 region is CSVETGQEAEAFF. Written as DNA, the CDR3 is TGCAGCGTGGAGACGGGACAGGAGGCTGAAGCTTTCTTT.

The sample holds a few counts of this clonotype. The chain links TRBV27 to TRBJ2-7; perhaps TRBD2 as D (6 bases). With 8 bases removed from V and 7 bases from J, the gap between germline ends came to 21 bases. Looked up from germline, CDR1 is MNHEY and CDR2 is SMNVEV (reference sequence). This CDR3 is 14 amino acids long. The chain's CDR3 is CASRRAGRSWEQYF. The CDR3 DNA sequence: TGTGCCAGCCGTCGGGCGGGAAGGTCGTGGGAGCAGTACTTC.

This chain connects TRBV9 to TRBJ2-2, with TRBD2 matching over 8 bases. The germline CDR1 and CDR2 sequences are SGDLS and YYNGEE. The ends lost 0 bases at V and 0 bases at J; junction bases unmatched: 1. This CDR3 spans 16 amino acids. The CDR3 here is CASSVGTSPNTGELFF. The CDR3 DNA reads as TGTGCCAGCAGCGTAGGGACTAGCCCGAACACCGGGGAGCTGTTTTTT.

Many counts were recorded for this clonotype. The J gene is TRBJ2-7, the V gene TRBV20-1; 9 bases align to TRBD2. Trimming cost V 3 bases and J 4 bases; bases outside gene matches: 7. The CDR3 totals 14 residues. CDR1 is DFQATT and CDR2 is SNEGSKA in the germline V gene (reference sequence). The CDR3 coding sequence is TGCAGTGCTAGTGGGCTAGCGGGAAGGTACGAGCAGTACTTC. Its protein product is CSASGLAGRYEQYF.

This clonotype was found many times. The chain has TRBV5-1 and TRBJ1-4; D uncertain. The CDR3 is 14 amino acids. CDR1 SGHRS and CDR2 YFSETQ come from the germline V gene. Trimming stripped 0 bases from V and 8 bases from J, with 11 bases between. The CDR3: CASSLGLNPEKLFF. CDR3 nucleotides: TGCGCCAGCAGCTTGGGATTGAACCCCGAAAAACTGTTTTTT.

This clonotype has at least ten counts. V and J are TRBV6-5 and TRBJ1-5; TRBD1 agrees at 7 bases. The CDR3 is 16 amino acids. Germline CDR1 reads MNHEY; CDR2 reads SVGAGI. With V trimmed by 7 bases and J by 6 bases, 15 bases remained unmatched. The CDR3 nucleotides are TGTGCCAGCACGACCCGAAGACAGGGAGATTTTCAGCCCCAGCATTTT. Its protein is CASTTRRQGDFQPQHF.

This clonotype was seen repeatedly, ten times or more. The CDR3 DNA reads TGTGCCAGCAGTCCCCAGGGGGCTACCTACAATGAGCAGTTCTTC. Residues: CASSPQGATYNEQFF. V usage is TRBV6-6 and J usage is TRBJ2-1, with 8 nucleotides matching TRBD1. Germline V gene sequence: CDR1 MNHNY, CDR2 SVGAGI (reference sequence). V gave up 5 bases and J gave up 2 bases; unmatched junction bases: 5. This CDR3 has 15 amino acids.

At least ten counts were recorded for this clonotype. The J gene is TRBJ2-1, the V gene TRBV28; the D is unclear. Germline V CDR1 and CDR2: MDHEN, SYDVKM. The ends were cut back, 3 bases at V and 5 bases at J, with 8 bases in the middle. The CDR3 is 13 amino acids. CDR3 bases: TGTGCCAGCAGTTTGTCCCAGAACAATGAGCAGTTCTTC. It is translated as CASSLSQNNEQFF.